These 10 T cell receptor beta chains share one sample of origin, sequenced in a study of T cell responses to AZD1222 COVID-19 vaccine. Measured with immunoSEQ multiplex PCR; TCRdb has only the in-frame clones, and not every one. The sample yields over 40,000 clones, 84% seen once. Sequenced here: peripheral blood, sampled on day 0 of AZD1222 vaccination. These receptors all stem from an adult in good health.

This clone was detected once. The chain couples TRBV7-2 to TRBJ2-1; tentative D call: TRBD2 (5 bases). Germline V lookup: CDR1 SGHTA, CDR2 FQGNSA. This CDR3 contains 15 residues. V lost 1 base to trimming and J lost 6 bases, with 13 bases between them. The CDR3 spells CASSLEEVRANEQFF. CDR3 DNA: TGTGCCAGCAGCTTAGAGGAGGTGAGGGCCAATGAGCAGTTCTTC.

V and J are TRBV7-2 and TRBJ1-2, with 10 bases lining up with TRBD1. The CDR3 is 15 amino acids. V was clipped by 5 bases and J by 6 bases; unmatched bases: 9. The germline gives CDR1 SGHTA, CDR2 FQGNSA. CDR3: CASSHQTGGLNGYTF. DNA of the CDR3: TGTGCCAGCAGCCATCAGACAGGGGGCCTTAATGGCTACACCTTC.

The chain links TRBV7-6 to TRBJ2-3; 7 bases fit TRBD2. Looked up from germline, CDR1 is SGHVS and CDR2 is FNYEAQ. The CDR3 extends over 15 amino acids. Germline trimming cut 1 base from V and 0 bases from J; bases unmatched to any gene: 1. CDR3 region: CASSLGSGSTDTQYF. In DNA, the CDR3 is TGTGCCAGCAGCTTAGGTAGCGGGAGCACAGATACGCAGTATTTT.

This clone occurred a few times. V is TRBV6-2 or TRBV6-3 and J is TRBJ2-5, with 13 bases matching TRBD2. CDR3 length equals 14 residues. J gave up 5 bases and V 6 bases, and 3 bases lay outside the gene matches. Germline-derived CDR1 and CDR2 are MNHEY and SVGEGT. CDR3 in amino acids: CASSRTSGSETQYF. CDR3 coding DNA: TGTGCCAGCAGCCGGACTAGCGGGAGTGAGACCCAGTACTTC.

This CDR3 is CASSERQERYEQYF. Written as DNA, the CDR3 is TGTGCCAGCAGTGAAAGACAGGAAAGATACGAGCAGTACTTC. V and J are TRBV6-1 and TRBJ2-7, with a weak D call TRBD1 (6 bases). Deletions cut 2 bases from V and 4 bases from J, with 12 bases between. CDR1 and CDR2 (germline): MNHNS, SASEGT. The CDR3 consists of 14 residues.

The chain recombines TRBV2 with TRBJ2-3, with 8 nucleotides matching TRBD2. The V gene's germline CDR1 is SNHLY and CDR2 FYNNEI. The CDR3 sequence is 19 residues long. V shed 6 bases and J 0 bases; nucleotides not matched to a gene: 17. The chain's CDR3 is CASRELRAGGSSSTDTQYF. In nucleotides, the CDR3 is TGTGCCAGCAGGGAGTTAAGGGCGGGAGGTTCCTCAAGCACAGATACGCAGTATTTT.

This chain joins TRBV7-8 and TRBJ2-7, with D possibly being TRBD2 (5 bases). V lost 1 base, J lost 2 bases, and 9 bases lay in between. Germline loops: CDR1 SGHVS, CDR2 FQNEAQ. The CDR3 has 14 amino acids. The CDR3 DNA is TGTGCCAGCAGCTTAGAAGGAGGAACCTACGAGCAGTACTTC. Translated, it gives CASSLEGGTYEQYF.

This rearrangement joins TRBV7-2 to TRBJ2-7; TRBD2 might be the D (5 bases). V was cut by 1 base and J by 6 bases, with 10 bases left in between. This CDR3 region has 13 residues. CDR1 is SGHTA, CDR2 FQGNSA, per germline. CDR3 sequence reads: CASSLGRLSEQYF. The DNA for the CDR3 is TGTGCCAGCAGCTTAGGGAGGTTGAGCGAGCAGTACTTC.

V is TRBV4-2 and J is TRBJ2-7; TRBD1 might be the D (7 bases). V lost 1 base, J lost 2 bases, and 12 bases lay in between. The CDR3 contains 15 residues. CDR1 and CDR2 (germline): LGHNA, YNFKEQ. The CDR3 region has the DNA TGTGCCAGCAGCCAAGGGCAGGGGGGTGCCTACGAGCAGTACTTC. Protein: CASSQGQGGAYEQYF.

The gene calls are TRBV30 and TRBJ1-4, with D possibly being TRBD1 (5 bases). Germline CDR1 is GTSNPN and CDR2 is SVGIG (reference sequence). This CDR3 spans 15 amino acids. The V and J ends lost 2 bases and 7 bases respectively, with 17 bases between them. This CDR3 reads CAWSPSGAVREKLFF. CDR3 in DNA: TGTGCCTGGAGTCCCAGTGGGGCTGTTCGTGAAAAACTGTTTTTT.